The 7 T cell receptor beta chains presented below share a single source sample, sequenced in a study of blood T cell repertoires in COVID-19. Assay used: immunoSEQ multiplex PCR; TCRdb lists only in-frame clones, some missing. This sample has about 210,000 clones, with around 81% found just once. Sequencing input: PBMCs or T cells enriched from blood (not recorded which). These receptors were obtained from a man younger than 45 with acute COVID-19.

The chain employs TRBV30 and TRBJ1-2; D call uncertain. The CDR3 consists of 12 residues. Germline V gene data show CDR1 as GTSNPN and CDR2 as SVGIG (reference sequence). Trimming cost V 7 bases and J 4 bases, with 13 bases left between them. CDR3 residues: CALRGVGYGYTF. The CDR3 region has the DNA TGTGCCTTGCGGGGTGTTGGCTATGGCTACACCTTC. Using reference TRBV30 and TRBJ1-2 for the parts outside the CDR3, the full variable domain is SQTIHQWPATLVQPVGSPLSLECTVEGTSNPNLYWYRQAAGRGLQLLFYSVGIGQISSEVPQNLSASRPQDRQFILSSKKLLLSDSGFYLCALRGVGYGYTFGSGTRLTVV.

This rearrangement joins TRBV6-5 to TRBJ1-2; 7 positions agree with TRBD1. J was trimmed by 7 bases and V by 7 bases; bases with no gene match: 12. From germline, CDR1 is MNHEY and CDR2 SVGAGI. This CDR3 comprises 14 residues. Written as DNA, the CDR3 is TGTGCCAGCACCCTCAATGAGGGGGCGCGTGGCTACACCTTC. This codes for CASTLNEGARGYTF.

CDR3 sequence: CASSLTGTFGSGANVLTF. The CDR3, as DNA: TGTGCCAGCAGCTTAACCGGGACTTTCGGCTCTGGGGCCAACGTCCTGACTTTC. The chain employs TRBV9 and TRBJ2-6; maybe TRBD2 (6 bases). The CDR3 is made up of 18 amino acids. Trimming took off 4 bases at V and 0 bases at J, with 17 bases between the two ends. CDR1 and CDR2 (germline): SGDLS, YYNGEE.

The chain uses TRBV5-1 and TRBJ1-6, with 7 nucleotides matching TRBD1. The V segment lost 4 bases and the J segment 9 bases; nucleotides outside the gene matches: 4. This CDR3 has 13 residues. In germline, CDR1 is SGHRS, CDR2 YFSETQ. The CDR3 DNA sequence: TGCGCCAGCAGCGGAACAGGGGCTTCACCCCTCCACTTT. Residues: CASSGTGASPLHF.

In this sample, this clone turned up a few times. The rearrangement joins TRBV28 to TRBJ2-7; no firm D call. The V gene lost 3 bases and the J gene lost 7 bases, with 16 bases spanning the gap. Germline V gives CDR1 MDHEN, CDR2 SYDVKM. The CDR3 totals 14 residues. CDR3 loop: CASSFSRPVVEQYF. Written as DNA, the CDR3 is TGTGCCAGCAGTTTTTCACGCCCGGTTGTAGAGCAGTACTTC.

This clone was seen only a few times. The chain couples TRBV28 to TRBJ2-3, with a possible D match to TRBD1 (5 bases). This CDR3 comprises 14 residues. The germline V gene encodes CDR1 MDHEN and CDR2 SYDVKM. V was cut by 7 bases and J by 0 bases, with 11 bases left in between. CDR3 coding DNA: TGTGCCAGCAAAGCCAGGGTGAGCACAGATACGCAGTATTTT. Encoded protein: CASKARVSTDTQYF.

The genes are TRBV11-2 and TRBJ1-4; unclear D gene. V was clipped by 0 bases and J by 0 bases, with 8 bases between them. Per germline, CDR1 SGHAT and CDR2 FQNNGV. The CDR3 runs 16 residues. The CDR3: CASSLDRVSTNEKLFF. CDR3 sequence (DNA): TGTGCCAGCAGCTTAGATCGGGTATCAACTAATGAAAAACTGTTTTTT.